These T cell receptor beta chains were read from a single sample in a study of blood T cell repertoires in COVID-19. Generated by immunoSEQ multiplex PCR, the TCRdb table keeps only in-frame clones and is missing some. The data show some 150,000 clones, approximately 80% seen once. The sequenced sample consisted of peripheral blood. All receptors derive from a woman between 50 and 59 years old in a cohort sampled during active or convalescent COVID-19. CDR3s include the opening cysteine and the closing phenylalanine or tryptophan. The order of the fields is clone size, D gene, V gene, J gene, CDR3 protein, CDR3 DNA. The D gene is left open where the match is weak. A row's size may be missing; if present it is once, few, many or a size class.

abundance: NA
d_gene: NA
v_gene: TRBV6-2/TRBV6-3
j_gene: TRBJ2-2
CDR3aa: CASSWDSNRAGELFF
CDR3nt: TGTGCCAGCAGCTGGGACTCGAACCGGGCCGGGGAGCTGTTTTTT

abundance: NA
d_gene: NA
v_gene: TRBV7-2
j_gene: TRBJ1-2
CDR3aa: CASSLAARGVGGYTF
CDR3nt: TGTGCCAGCAGCTTAGCGGCCAGGGGCGTTGGTGGCTACACCTTC

abundance: NA
d_gene: NA
v_gene: TRBV3-1/TRBV3-2
j_gene: TRBJ1-1
CDR3aa: CASRRNTEAFF
CDR3nt: TGTGCCAGCAGGCGGAACACTGAAGCTTTCTTT

abundance: NA
d_gene: NA
v_gene: TRBV28
j_gene: TRBJ1-5
CDR3aa: CASSFLGLQVRQPQHF
CDR3nt: TGTGCCAGCAGTTTTTTAGGACTACAAGTGCGTCAGCCCCAGCATTTT

abundance: NA
d_gene: NA
v_gene: TRBV19
j_gene: TRBJ1-2
CDR3aa: CASSIRPGANYGYTF
CDR3nt: TGTGCCAGTAGTATCCGGCCAGGGGCTAACTATGGCTACACCTTC

abundance: few
d_gene: NA
v_gene: TRBV4-1
j_gene: TRBJ2-7
CDR3aa: CASSPWTGYEQYF
CDR3nt: TGCGCCAGCAGCCCCTGGACTGGCTACGAGCAGTACTTC

abundance: NA
d_gene: TRBD1
v_gene: TRBV6-1
j_gene: TRBJ1-4
CDR3aa: CASSDVGTGNEKLFF
CDR3nt: TGTGCCAGCAGTGATGTCGGGACAGGGAATGAAAAACTGTTTTTT

abundance: NA
d_gene: NA
v_gene: TRBV9
j_gene: TRBJ2-5
CDR3aa: CASSVWERVGETQYF
CDR3nt: TGTGCCAGCAGCGTTTGGGAGAGGGTGGGAGAGACCCAGTACTTC

abundance: NA
d_gene: NA
v_gene: TRBV14
j_gene: TRBJ1-3
CDR3aa: CASSRLDSVSGNTIYF
CDR3nt: TGTGCCAGCAGCCGCTTGGACAGCGTCTCTGGAAACACCATATATTTT

abundance: NA
d_gene: TRBD1
v_gene: TRBV30
j_gene: TRBJ1-1
CDR3aa: CASNRGRGTEAFF
CDR3nt: TGTGCCAGCAACAGGGGGCGCGGCACTGAAGCTTTCTTT

abundance: NA
d_gene: NA
v_gene: TRBV21-1
j_gene: TRBJ1-4
CDR3aa: CASSKVSQAINEKLFF
CDR3nt: TGTGCCAGCAGCAAAGTTTCGCAGGCGATCAATGAAAAACTGTTTTTT

abundance: NA
d_gene: NA
v_gene: TRBV19
j_gene: TRBJ1-1
CDR3aa: CASSIRGSTNTEAFF
CDR3nt: TGTGCCAGTAGTATTCGGGGGTCCACGAACACTGAAGCTTTCTTT